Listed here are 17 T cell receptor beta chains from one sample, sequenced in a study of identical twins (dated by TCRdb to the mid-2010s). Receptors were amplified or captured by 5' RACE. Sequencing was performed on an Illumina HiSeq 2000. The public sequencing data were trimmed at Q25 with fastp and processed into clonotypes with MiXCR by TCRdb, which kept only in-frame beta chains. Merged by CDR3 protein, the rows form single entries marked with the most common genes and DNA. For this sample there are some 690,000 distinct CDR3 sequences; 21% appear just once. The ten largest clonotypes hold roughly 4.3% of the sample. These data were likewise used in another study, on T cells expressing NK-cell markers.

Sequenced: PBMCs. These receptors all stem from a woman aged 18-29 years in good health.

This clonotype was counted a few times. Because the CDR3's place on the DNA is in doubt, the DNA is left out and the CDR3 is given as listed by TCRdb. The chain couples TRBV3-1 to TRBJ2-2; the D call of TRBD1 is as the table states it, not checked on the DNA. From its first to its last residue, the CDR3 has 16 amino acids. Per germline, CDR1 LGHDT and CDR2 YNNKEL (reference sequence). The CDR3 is CASSQWDRGRPGSCFF.

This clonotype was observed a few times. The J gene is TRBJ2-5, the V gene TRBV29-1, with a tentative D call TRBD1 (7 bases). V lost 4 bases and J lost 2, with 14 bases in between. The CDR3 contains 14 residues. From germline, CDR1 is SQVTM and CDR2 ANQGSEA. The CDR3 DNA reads TGCAGCGTTGGGGGCGGGACAGAGCAAGAGACCCAGTACTTC. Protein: CSVGGGTEQETQYF.

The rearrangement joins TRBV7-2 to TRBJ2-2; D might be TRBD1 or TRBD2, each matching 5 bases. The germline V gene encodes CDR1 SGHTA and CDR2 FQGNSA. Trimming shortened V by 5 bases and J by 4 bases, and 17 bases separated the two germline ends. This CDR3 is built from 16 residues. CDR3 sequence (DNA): TGTGCCAGCAGCAAGGTCAGCTGGGGGAGCACCGGGGAGCTGTTTTTT. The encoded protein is CASSKVSWGSTGELFF.

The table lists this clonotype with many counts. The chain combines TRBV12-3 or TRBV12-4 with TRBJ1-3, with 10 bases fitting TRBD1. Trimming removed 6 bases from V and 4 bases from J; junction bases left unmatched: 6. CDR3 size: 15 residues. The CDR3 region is CASSPGTGEGNTIYF. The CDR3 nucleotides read TGTGCCAGCAGCCCCGGGACAGGGGAAGGAAACACCATATATTTT.

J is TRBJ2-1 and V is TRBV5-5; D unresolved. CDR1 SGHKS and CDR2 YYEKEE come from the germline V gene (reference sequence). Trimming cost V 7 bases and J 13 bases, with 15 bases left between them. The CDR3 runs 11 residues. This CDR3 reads CASSTEKTQFF. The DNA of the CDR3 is TGTGCCAGCTCGACCGAAAAAACTCAGTTCTTC.

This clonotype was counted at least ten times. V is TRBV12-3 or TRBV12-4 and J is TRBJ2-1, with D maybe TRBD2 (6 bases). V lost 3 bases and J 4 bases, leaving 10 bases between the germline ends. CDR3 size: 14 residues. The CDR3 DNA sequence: TGTGCCAGCAGTTTCTCGGGGGTGTACAATGAGCAGTTCTTC. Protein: CASSFSGVYNEQFF.

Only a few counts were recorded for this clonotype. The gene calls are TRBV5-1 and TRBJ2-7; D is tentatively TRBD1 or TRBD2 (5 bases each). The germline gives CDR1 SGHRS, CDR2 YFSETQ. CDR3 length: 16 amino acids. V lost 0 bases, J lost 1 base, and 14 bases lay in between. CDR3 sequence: CASSLGGTQSSYEQYF. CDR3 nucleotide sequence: TGCGCCAGCAGCTTGGGGGGGACCCAAAGTTCCTACGAGCAGTACTTC.

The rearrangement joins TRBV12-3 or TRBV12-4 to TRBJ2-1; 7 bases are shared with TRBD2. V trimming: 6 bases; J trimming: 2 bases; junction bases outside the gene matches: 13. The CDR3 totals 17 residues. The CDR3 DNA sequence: TGTGCCAGCAGGGACGCCGGGGGGAGTACTCCCTACAATGAGCAGTTCTTC. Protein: CASRDAGGSTPYNEQFF.

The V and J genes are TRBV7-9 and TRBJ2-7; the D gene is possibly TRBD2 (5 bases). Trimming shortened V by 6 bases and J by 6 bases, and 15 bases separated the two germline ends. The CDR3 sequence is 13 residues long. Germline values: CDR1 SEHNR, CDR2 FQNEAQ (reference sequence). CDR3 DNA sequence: TGTGCCAGCAGTCCGGGGATGCCCGGCGAGCAGTACTTC. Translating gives CASSPGMPGEQYF.

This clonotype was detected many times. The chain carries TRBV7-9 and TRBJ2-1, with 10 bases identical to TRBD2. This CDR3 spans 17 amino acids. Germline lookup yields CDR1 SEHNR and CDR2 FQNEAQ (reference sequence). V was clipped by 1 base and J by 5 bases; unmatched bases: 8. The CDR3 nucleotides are TGTGCCAGCAGCTTAGGGCAGTCAGGACTAGCGGACAATGAGCAGTTCTTC. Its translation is CASSLGQSGLADNEQFF.

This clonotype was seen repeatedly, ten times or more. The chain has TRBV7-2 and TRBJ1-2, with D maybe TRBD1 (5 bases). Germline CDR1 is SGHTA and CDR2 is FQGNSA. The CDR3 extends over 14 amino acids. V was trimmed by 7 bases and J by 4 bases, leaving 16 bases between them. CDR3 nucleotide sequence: TGTGCCAGCAACAGTCAGGGAGGGAGCTATGGCTACACCTTC. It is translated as CASNSQGGSYGYTF. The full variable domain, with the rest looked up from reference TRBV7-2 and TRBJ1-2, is GAGVSQSPSNKVTEKGKDVELRCDPISGHTALYWYRQSLGQGLEFLIYFQGNSAPDKSGLPSDRFSAERTGGSVSTLTIQRTQQEDSAVYLCASNSQGGSYGYTFGSGTRLTVV.

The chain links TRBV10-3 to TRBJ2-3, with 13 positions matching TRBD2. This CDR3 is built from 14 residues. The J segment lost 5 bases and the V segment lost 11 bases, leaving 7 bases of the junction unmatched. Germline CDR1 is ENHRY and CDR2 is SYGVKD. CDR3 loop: CASRTSGSGDTQYF. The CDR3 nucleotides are TGTGCCTCCCGGACTAGCGGGAGTGGAGATACGCAGTATTTT.

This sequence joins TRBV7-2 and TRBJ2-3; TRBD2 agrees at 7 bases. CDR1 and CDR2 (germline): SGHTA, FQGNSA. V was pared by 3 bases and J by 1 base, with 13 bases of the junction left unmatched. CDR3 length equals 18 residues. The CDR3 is CASSLARLAVGRTDTQYF. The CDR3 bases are TGTGCCAGCAGCTTGGCTAGACTAGCCGTAGGGCGCACAGATACGCAGTATTTT.

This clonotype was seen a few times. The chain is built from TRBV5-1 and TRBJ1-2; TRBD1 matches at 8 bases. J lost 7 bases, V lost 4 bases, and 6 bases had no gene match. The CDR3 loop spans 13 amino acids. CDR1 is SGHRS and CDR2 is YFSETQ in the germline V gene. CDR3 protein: CASSPGQGGGYTF. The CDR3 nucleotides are TGCGCCAGCAGCCCCGGACAGGGTGGTGGCTACACCTTC.

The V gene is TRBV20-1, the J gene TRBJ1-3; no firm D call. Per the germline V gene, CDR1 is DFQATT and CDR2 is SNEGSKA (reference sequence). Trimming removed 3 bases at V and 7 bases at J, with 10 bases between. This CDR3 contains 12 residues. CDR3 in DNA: TGCAGTGCTAGGTCCAAGACCAACACCATATATTTT. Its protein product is CSARSKTNTIYF.

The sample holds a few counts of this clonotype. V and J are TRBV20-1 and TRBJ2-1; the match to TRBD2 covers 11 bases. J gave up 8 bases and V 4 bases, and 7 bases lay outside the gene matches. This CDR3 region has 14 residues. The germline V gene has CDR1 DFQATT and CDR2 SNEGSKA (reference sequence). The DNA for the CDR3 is TGCAGTGCTATGAATCTAGCGGGGGGCGATGAGCAGTTCTTC. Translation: CSAMNLAGGDEQFF.

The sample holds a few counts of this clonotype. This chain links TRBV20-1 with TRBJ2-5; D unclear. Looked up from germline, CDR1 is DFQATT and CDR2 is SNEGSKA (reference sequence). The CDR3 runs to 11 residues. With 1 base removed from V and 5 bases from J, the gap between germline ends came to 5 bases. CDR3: CSARVSETQYF. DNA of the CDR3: TGCAGTGCTAGAGTCTCGGAGACCCAGTACTTC.